This is a list of T cell receptor beta chains from one sample in a study of blood T cell repertoires in COVID-19. Clones were read by immunoSEQ multiplex PCR, and TCRdb kept only the in-frame ones, dropping some. Among tens of thousands of clones listed, over 70% were seen once. Specimen: peripheral blood. The receptors originated from a man aged 55 to 70 with acute or convalescent COVID-19. The CDR3 runs from the conserved cysteine through the conserved F or W. Each record gives: J gene, D gene, clone size, V gene, CDR3 length, CDR3 protein, CDR3 DNA. A D gene is named only where the DNA matches it firmly. Part of the rows lack a size; the others show once, few, many or a class for expanded clones.

>TRBJ2-1|TRBD2|.|TRBV3-1/TRBV3-2|15
CASSQVAGGYNEQFF
TGTGCCAGCAGCCAAGTGGCGGGGGGCTACAATGAGCAGTTCTTC
>TRBJ1-2|.|once|TRBV7-8|13
CASSLEFSSGYTF
TGTGCCAGCAGCTTAGAATTCAGTTCCGGCTACACCTTC
>TRBJ1-5|.|.|TRBV25-1|14
CASSERGTNQPQHF
TGTGCCAGCAGTGAACGGGGGACGAATCAGCCCCAGCATTTT
>TRBJ1-1|.|.|TRBV7-9|12
CASSSQVSEAFF
TGTGCCAGCAGCTCGCAGGTTTCTGAAGCTTTCTTT
>TRBJ1-1|TRBD1|once|TRBV6-5|14
CASIQGGINTEAFF
TGTGCCAGCATACAGGGGGGGATAAACACTGAAGCTTTCTTT
>TRBJ2-1|.|.|TRBV28|14
CASSTPGSYNEQFF
TGTGCCAGCAGCACCCCAGGTTCCTACAATGAGCAGTTCTTC
>TRBJ1-1|.|.|TRBV4-2|17
CASSLREGGEIDTEAFF
TGTGCCAGCAGCCTGAGGGAGGGAGGTGAAATAGACACTGAAGCTTTCTTT
>TRBJ2-3|.|.|TRBV7-8|14
CASCMTASTDTQYF
TGTGCCAGCTGCATGACTGCTAGCACAGATACGCAGTATTTT
>TRBJ2-3|TRBD2|.|TRBV5-1|17
CASSPPGLAGATDTQYF
TGCGCCAGCAGCCCTCCGGGACTAGCGGGGGCAACAGATACGCAGTATTTT
>TRBJ1-1|TRBD1|.|TRBV11-2|15
CASSFRQGRFTEAFF
TGTGCCAGCAGCTTTCGACAGGGCAGATTCACTGAAGCTTTCTTT
>TRBJ2-2|TRBD2|.|TRBV25-1|17
CASSELAGGANTGELFF
TGTGCCAGCAGTGAGCTGGCCGGGGGGGCGAACACCGGGGAGCTGTTTTTT
>TRBJ1-4|.|.|TRBV11-2|16
CASSLVPGGGGEKLFF
TGTGCCAGCAGCTTAGTGCCGGGGGGAGGAGGTGAAAAACTGTTTTTT
>TRBJ2-5|TRBD2|.|TRBV5-4|14
CASSASGSQETQYF
TGTGCCAGCAGCGCCAGCGGGAGCCAAGAGACCCAGTACTTC
>TRBJ1-5|.|.|TRBV7-2|13
CASSRPGNQPQHF
TGTGCCAGCAGCCGCCCAGGGAATCAGCCCCAGCATTTT
>TRBJ1-2|.|.|TRBV9|17
CASSLAGVGRLNYGYTF
TGTGCCAGCAGCTTGGCCGGGGTAGGTCGACTCAACTATGGCTACACCTTC
>TRBJ2-3|.|.|TRBV5-1|16
CASSLSPPVRADTQYF
TGCGCCAGCAGCTTAAGCCCCCCGGTGCGTGCAGATACGCAGTATTTT